This is a list of T cell receptor beta chains from one sample in a study of T cells in localized non-small cell lung cancer. Profiling relied on immunoSEQ multiplex PCR, and the TCRdb table lists in-frame clones only, not all of them. The profile shows 25,000 to 35,000 clones, 84% of them singletons. The input for sequencing was peripheral blood mononuclear cells, taken before any cancer treatment. Receptor source: a man between 40 and 75 years old with stage III lung adenocarcinoma. CDR3s include the opening cysteine and the closing phenylalanine or tryptophan. Clone size appears in some rows only: once, few, many, or a class for an expanded clone.

V	J	size	CDR3
TRBV10-3	TRBJ1-1	NA	CATGVGLEAFF
TRBV11-2	TRBJ1-3	NA	CASSRVTGLEAGNTIYF
TRBV7-2	TRBJ2-1	NA	CASSLAASGEGEQFF
TRBV6-5	TRBJ1-6	few	CASSYSGGADPLHF
TRBV7-9	TRBJ2-1	once	CASSTKDEQFF
TRBV5-1	TRBJ2-1	NA	CASSLGSGRSNEQFF
TRBV14	TRBJ2-5	NA	CASSQELAFGTGELETQYF
TRBV5-6	TRBJ1-2	NA	CASSRDSLAGYTF
TRBV27	TRBJ1-2	NA	CASSLRSGPLDDYGYTF
TRBV10-3	TRBJ2-1	NA	CAISDQWRGNEQFF
TRBV5-4	TRBJ1-4	NA	CASSAAGAGNEKLFF
TRBV18	TRBJ1-2	NA	CASSRGQGVNYGYTF
TRBV4-2	TRBJ2-1	NA	CASSRPGLGENEQFF
TRBV5-1	TRBJ2-2	NA	CASSRQGDFAGELFF
TRBV30	TRBJ2-1	NA	CAWTPGTGHEQFF
TRBV4-1	TRBJ2-2	NA	CASSLRQTNTGELFF
TRBV2	TRBJ2-2	NA	CASRREKTGELFF
TRBV5-4	TRBJ2-2	once	CASSPASGNTGELFF
TRBV9	TRBJ2-1	NA	CASSVEQAFYNEQFF
TRBV18	TRBJ2-2	NA	CASSPRSTGDTGELFF
TRBV4-1	TRBJ2-1	NA	CASSHPRDGYNEQFF
TRBV6-6	TRBJ2-2	NA	CATTGQGPTGELFF
TRBV11-2	TRBJ2-5	once	CASSLGYETQYF
TRBV6-5	TRBJ2-4	NA	CASSFGRGHPGIQYF
TRBV28	TRBJ2-1	NA	CAGRRQGYNEQFF
TRBV6-1	TRBJ2-6	NA	CASSDRSVGRASGANVLTF
TRBV6-1	TRBJ2-7	NA	CASRFGYYEQYF